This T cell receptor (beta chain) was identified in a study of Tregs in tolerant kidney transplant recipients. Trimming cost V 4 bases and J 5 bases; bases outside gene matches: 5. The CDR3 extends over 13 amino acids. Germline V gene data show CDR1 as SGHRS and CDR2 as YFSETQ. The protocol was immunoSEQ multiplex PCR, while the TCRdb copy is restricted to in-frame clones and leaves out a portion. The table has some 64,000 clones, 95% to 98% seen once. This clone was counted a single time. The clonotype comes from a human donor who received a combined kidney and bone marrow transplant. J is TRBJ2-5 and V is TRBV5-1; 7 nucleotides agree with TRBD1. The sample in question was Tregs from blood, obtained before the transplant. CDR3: CASSQGDTETQYF. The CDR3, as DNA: TGCGCCAGCAGCCAGGGGGATACGGAGACCCAGTACTTC.